The entry that follows covers one TCR beta chain sequence. The data derive from a study of blood T cell repertoires in COVID-19. Between the trimmed V and J ends, which lost 0 bases and 10 bases, there was a span of 16 bases. CDR1 LGHNA and CDR2 YNFKEQ come from the germline V gene. CDR3 size: 16 residues. Here immunoSEQ multiplex PCR was the method, and the copy in TCRdb shows in-frame clones only, minus some. The table lists roughly 360,000 clones, roughly 87% of them singletons, with approximately 5% in the top ten. The origin of this receptor is a woman in her forties or fifties who had recovered from COVID-19. Sequenced: PBMCs or T cells enriched from blood (not recorded which). The J gene is TRBJ1-6, the V gene TRBV4-2, with a tentative D call TRBD1 (6 bases). The CDR3 is CASSQDTPGGGSPLHF. CDR3 sequence (DNA): TGTGCCAGCAGCCAAGATACCCCTGGGGGCGGGTCACCCCTCCACTTT.